The 18 T cell receptor beta chains in this list originate from one sample, sequenced in a study of regulatory T cells in long-lasting Graves disease. As for time point: newly diagnosed GD, antithyroid drugs for less than 3 months. Extracted RNA from PBMCs served as the source of the TCR library. Construction of the TCR beta libraries employed iRepertoire HTBI primers in conjunction with Arm-PCR of CDR3 regions. One entry per CDR3 protein results from TCRdb running MiXCR on the multiplex PCR reads. There are under 800,000 distinct CDR3 sequences in the sample; roughly 15% occur only once, and 15% to 20% lies in the top ten. This sample was shared with a second study, whose subject was T cells in Graves' hyperthyroidism and ophthalmopathy.

The sample consisted of peripheral blood mononuclear cells (PBMCs), taken at new diagnosis, from a patient treated with antithyroid drugs. The receptors come from a woman in her 30s with Graves disease.

The sample holds a few counts of this clonotype. V and J are TRBV5-1 and TRBJ2-7, with D possibly being TRBD1 or TRBD2 (5 bases each). Germline CDR1 and CDR2: SGHRS and YFSETQ. CDR3 length: 14 residues. V lost 5 bases and J lost 3, with 15 bases in between. CDR3 sequence reads: CASRDTGTFYEQYF. The DNA of the CDR3 is TGCGCCAGCAGAGATACCGGGACGTTCTACGAGCAGTACTTC.

This clonotype was picked up a small number of times. The chain has TRBV3-1 and TRBJ1-6; D possibly corresponds to TRBD1 (5 bases). CDR1 and CDR2 from the germline V gene are LGHDT and YNNKEL (reference sequence). The V gene lost 0 bases and the J gene lost 9 bases, with 15 bases spanning the gap. This CDR3 is 16 amino acids long. The CDR3 DNA reads TGTGCCAGCAGCCAAGAATTATCCCAGGGCCGTTCACCCCTCCACTTT. Translation gives CASSQELSQGRSPLHF.

This clonotype was seen many times. This chain connects TRBV28 to TRBJ1-5; D is unclear. The CDR3 extends over 19 amino acids. The V end was cut by 3 bases, the J end by 3 bases, with 24 bases between. Germline assignment: CDR1 MDHEN and CDR2 SYDVKM. In nucleotides, the CDR3 is TGTGCCAGCAGTTTCGTTTACGGCGGTGGGTCGTGGGACAATCAGCCCCAGCATTTT. It yields the protein CASSFVYGGGSWDNQPQHF.

This clonotype was observed a few times. The chain uses TRBV28 and TRBJ2-1; tentatively, D is TRBD2 (5 bases). Germline loops: CDR1 MDHEN, CDR2 SYDVKM. Trimming removed 0 bases at V and 8 bases at J, with 11 bases between. The CDR3 is 14 residues long. DNA for the CDR3: TGTGCCAGCAGTTTATGGACCGGAGGTGATGAGCAGTTCTTC. Encoded protein: CASSLWTGGDEQFF.

About this clonotype itself: One junction end disagrees with the germline gene, perhaps due to a read error. The V and J genes are TRBV2 and TRBJ2-2, with TRBD2 as a possible D gene (7 bases). The CDR3 is made up of 14 amino acids. The germline V gene has CDR1 SNHLY and CDR2 FYNNEI. CDR3 sequence reads: CTSGVGTNTGELFF. The DNA for the CDR3 is TGTACCAGCGGGGTCGGGACAAACACCGGGGAGCTGTTTTTT.

This clonotype turned up a few times. V is TRBV7-9 and J is TRBJ2-7, with D tentatively TRBD1 (5 bases). V lost 2 bases and J 1 base, leaving 12 bases between the germline ends. This CDR3 region has 15 residues. Germline CDR1 SEHNR, CDR2 FQNEAQ (reference sequence). The CDR3 DNA sequence: TGTGCCAGCAGCTTATGGGGCCAATCTTCCTACGAGCAGTACTTC. As protein: CASSLWGQSSYEQYF.

This clonotype appeared a few times. The chain links TRBV20-1 to TRBJ2-1; D may correspond to TRBD1 or TRBD2 (5 bases each). V was pared by 2 bases and J by 0 bases, with 11 bases between. Germline assignment: CDR1 DFQATT and CDR2 SNEGSKA (reference sequence). The CDR3 is 15 amino acids. For the CDR3, the DNA is TGCAGTGCTAGACCCTGGGGGAGCTCCTACAATGAGCAGTTCTTC. It specifies CSARPWGSSYNEQFF.

At least ten counts were recorded for this clonotype. The chain combines TRBV29-1 with TRBJ2-7, with TRBD2 matching over 10 bases. The CDR3 covers 16 residues. V lost 3 bases, J lost 2 bases, and 10 bases stayed unmatched. Germline CDR1 and CDR2: SQVTM and ANQGSEA. CDR3: CSVDIASGSHTYEQYF. In DNA, the CDR3 is TGCAGCGTTGATATAGCTAGCGGGAGTCACACCTACGAGCAGTACTTC.

This clonotype has a count of ten or more. Germline and junction disagree at one end, which may indicate a read error. The chain couples TRBV2 to TRBJ2-7; maybe TRBD1 (6 bases). The CDR3 is 13 amino acids. CDR1 is SNHLY, CDR2 FYNNEI, per germline. The CDR3: CASRATGLNERYF. CDR3 nucleotide sequence: TGTGCCAGCAGGGCGACAGGCCTAAACGAGCGGTACTTC.

This clonotype came up many times. The chain recombines TRBV7-9 with TRBJ1-1; 7 nucleotides agree with TRBD1. The germline V gene has CDR1 SEHNR and CDR2 FQNEAQ (reference sequence). Trimming at V came to 1 base and at J to 0 bases, leaving 8 bases not matched to a gene. This CDR3 has 17 residues. The CDR3, as DNA: TGTGCCAGCAGCTTAGGGAAGACAGGGACCATGAACACTGAAGCTTTCTTT. Amino acids: CASSLGKTGTMNTEAFF.

This clonotype was counted at least ten times. The rearrangement uses TRBV28 and TRBJ2-1; 8 bases match TRBD2. The CDR3 covers 12 residues. Losses at the gene ends were 8 bases for V and 10 bases for J; bases not matched to a gene: 7. Per germline, CDR1 MDHEN and CDR2 SYDVKM. The CDR3 region is CASGEAGEEQFF. Written as DNA, the CDR3 is TGTGCCAGCGGAGAAGCGGGAGAGGAGCAGTTCTTC.

V gene TRBV10-1 combines with J gene TRBJ2-4, with 8 bases matching TRBD2. Trimming cost V 6 bases and J 3 bases; bases outside gene matches: 19. The CDR3 is 19 residues long. Germline V lookup: CDR1 WNHNN, CDR2 SYGVQD (reference sequence). CDR3 in DNA: TGCGCCAGCAGCCATAGGGGCGGGAGGTATTCTATGGGCAAAAACATTCAGTACTTC. It yields the protein CASSHRGGRYSMGKNIQYF.

This clonotype showed up just a few times. The chain is built from TRBV5-1 and TRBJ1-5; D remains ambiguous. This CDR3 region has 14 residues. Germline CDR1 reads SGHRS; CDR2 reads YFSETQ. V lost 0 bases and J lost 8, with 12 bases in between. The CDR3 nucleotides are TGCGCCAGCAGCTTGGAGGGCAGTCAAGAGCCCCAGCATTTT. This translates into CASSLEGSQEPQHF.

Only a few counts were recorded for this clonotype. J is TRBJ2-5 and V is TRBV7-2; 9 bases fit TRBD2. CDR1 and CDR2 from the germline V gene are SGHTA and FQGNSA. The CDR3 has 16 residues. V was clipped by 1 base and J by 5 bases; unmatched bases: 8. The CDR3 spells CASSLGVAGVGETQYF. CDR3 coding DNA: TGTGCCAGCAGCTTAGGGGTAGCGGGAGTTGGCGAGACCCAGTACTTC.

A few counts support this clonotype. CDR3 sequence: CASSWTGTSGDIQYF. The CDR3 DNA follows: TGTGCCAGCAGTTGGACCGGGACTTCCGGGGACATTCAGTACTTC. The V call is TRBV7-3, the J call TRBJ2-4, with a possible D match to TRBD2 (6 bases). V lost 6 bases, J lost 8 bases, and 20 bases lay in between. This CDR3 comprises 15 residues. Looked up from germline, CDR1 is SGHTA and CDR2 is FQGTGA.

This clonotype was observed at least ten times. V and J are TRBV28 and TRBJ2-7; 10 bases align to TRBD1. Per the germline V gene, CDR1 is MDHEN and CDR2 is SYDVKM. Trimming at V came to 2 bases and at J to 4 bases, leaving 5 bases not matched to a gene. The CDR3 extends over 15 amino acids. CDR3 amino acids: CASSLAGTGEYEQYF. The CDR3 nucleotides are TGTGCCAGCAGTTTAGCAGGGACAGGGGAGTACGAGCAGTACTTC.

This clonotype was seen at least ten times. The chain has TRBV11-2 and TRBJ1-2; D is ambiguous. The V and J ends lost 4 bases and 5 bases respectively, with 11 bases between them. Germline loops: CDR1 SGHAT, CDR2 FQNNGV. This CDR3 contains 13 residues. The CDR3 sequence is CASSSGPEYGYTF. CDR3 in DNA: TGTGCCAGCAGCTCAGGCCCCGAGTATGGCTACACCTTC.

This clonotype was detected many times. The chain employs TRBV28 and TRBJ1-4, with D perhaps matching TRBD1 (5 bases). The ends were cut back, 1 base at V and 4 bases at J, with 16 bases in the middle. Germline values: CDR1 MDHEN, CDR2 SYDVKM. CDR3 size: 17 residues. For the CDR3, the DNA is TGTGCCAGCAGTTTATCATCACAGGCCATCTTTAATGAAAAACTGTTTTTT. As protein: CASSLSSQAIFNEKLFF.